This TCR beta chain is drawn from a study of tumor-infiltrating T cells and Merkel cell polyomavirus. Study at large: The T cells studied were KLL-specific CD8+ cells against Merkel polyomavirus. General observations from the study: Responses to Merkel cell polyomavirus epitopes besides one were not studied.

The method was immunoSEQ multiplex PCR; TCRdb's version includes in-frame clones alone and lacks a portion of them. The table lists more than 20,000 clones, nearly 90% of them singletons. The V gene end was trimmed by 6 bases and the J gene end by 8 bases; junction bases not matched to a gene: 7. Germline V gene lookup returns CDR1 MNHEY and CDR2 SVGAGI. This CDR3 spans 15 amino acids. This clone was observed a single time. Its antigen is unknown. Robust Merkel cell polyomavirus Large T antigen positivity by immunohistochemistry was seen in all patients' tumors. Blood and/or cultured TIL held KLL-tetramer+ cells above 0.04% of CD8+ cells.

The V gene is TRBV6-5, the J gene TRBJ2-1; 13 nucleotides match TRBD2. The origin of this receptor is a man aged 50-60 years with Merkel cell carcinoma. The sample consisted of lymph node tissue. The DNA of the CDR3 is TGTGCCAGCAGACTTACTAGCGGGAGGGCCCATGAGCAGTTCTTC. It is translated as CASRLTSGRAHEQFF.